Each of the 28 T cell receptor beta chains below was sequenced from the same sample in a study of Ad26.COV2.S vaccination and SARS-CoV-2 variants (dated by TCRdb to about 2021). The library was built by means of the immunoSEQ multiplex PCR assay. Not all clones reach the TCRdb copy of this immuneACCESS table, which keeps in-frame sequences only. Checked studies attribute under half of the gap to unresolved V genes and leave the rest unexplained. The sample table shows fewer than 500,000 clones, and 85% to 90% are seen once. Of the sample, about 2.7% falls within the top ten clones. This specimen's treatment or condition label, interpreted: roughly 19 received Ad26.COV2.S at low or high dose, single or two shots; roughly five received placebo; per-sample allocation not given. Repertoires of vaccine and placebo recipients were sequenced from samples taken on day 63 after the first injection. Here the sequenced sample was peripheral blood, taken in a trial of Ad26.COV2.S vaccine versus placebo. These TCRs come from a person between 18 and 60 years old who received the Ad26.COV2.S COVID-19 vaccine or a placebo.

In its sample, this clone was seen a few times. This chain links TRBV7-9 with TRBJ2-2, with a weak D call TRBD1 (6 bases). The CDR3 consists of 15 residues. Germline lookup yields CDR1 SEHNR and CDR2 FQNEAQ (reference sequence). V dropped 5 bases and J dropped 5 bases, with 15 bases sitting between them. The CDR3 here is CASSPDRILTGELFF. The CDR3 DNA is TGTGCCAGCAGCCCTGACAGGATACTGACCGGGGAGCTGTTTTTT.

The CDR3 protein is CASSVSLGHQPQHF. As DNA, the CDR3 is TGTGCCAGCAGCGTGTCGCTGGGACATCAGCCCCAGCATTTT. This chain connects TRBV5-6 to TRBJ1-5; a possible D gene is TRBD1 (5 bases). This CDR3 has 14 amino acids. V dropped 4 bases and J dropped 5 bases, with 13 bases sitting between them. CDR1 and CDR2 (germline): SGHDT, YYEEEE.

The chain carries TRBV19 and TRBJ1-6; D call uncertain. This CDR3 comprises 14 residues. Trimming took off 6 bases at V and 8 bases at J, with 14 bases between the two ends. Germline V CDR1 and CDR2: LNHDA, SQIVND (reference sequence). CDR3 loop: CASRALRNDSPLHF. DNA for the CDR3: TGTGCCAGTAGAGCCCTCCGAAACGATTCACCCCTCCACTTT.

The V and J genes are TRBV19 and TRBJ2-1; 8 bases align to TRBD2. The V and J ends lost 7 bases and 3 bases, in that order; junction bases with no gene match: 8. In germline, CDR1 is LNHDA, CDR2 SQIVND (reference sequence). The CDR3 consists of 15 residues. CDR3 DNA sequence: TGTGCCAGTATTAAGGAGCGGGGGAACTACAATGAGCAGTTCTTC. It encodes CASIKERGNYNEQFF.

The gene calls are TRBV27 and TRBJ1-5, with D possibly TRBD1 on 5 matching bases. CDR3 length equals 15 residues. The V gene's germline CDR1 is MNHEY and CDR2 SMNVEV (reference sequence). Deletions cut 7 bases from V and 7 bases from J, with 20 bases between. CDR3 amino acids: CASMTLQAQSQPQHF. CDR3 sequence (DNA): TGTGCCAGCATGACGCTACAGGCCCAATCGCAGCCCCAGCATTTT.

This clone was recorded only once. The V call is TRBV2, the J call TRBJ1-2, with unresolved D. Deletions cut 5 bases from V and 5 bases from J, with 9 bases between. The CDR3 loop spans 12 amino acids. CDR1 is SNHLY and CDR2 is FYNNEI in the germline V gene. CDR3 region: CASSPQFYGYTF. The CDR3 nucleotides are TGTGCCAGCAGTCCCCAGTTTTATGGCTACACCTTC.

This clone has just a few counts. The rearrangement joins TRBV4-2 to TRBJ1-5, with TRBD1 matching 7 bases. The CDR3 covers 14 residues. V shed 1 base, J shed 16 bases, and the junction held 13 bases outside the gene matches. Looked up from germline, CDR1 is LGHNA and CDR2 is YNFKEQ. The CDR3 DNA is TGTGCCAGCAGCCAAGCAGGGACAGACCTTCATCTACATTTT. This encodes CASSQAGTDLHLHF.

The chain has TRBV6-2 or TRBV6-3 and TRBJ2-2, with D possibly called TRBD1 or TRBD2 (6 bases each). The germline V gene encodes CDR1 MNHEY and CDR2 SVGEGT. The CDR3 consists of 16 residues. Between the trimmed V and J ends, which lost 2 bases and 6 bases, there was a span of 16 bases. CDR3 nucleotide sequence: TGTGCCAGCAGTTACGTGGCAGGGGAGGAATCCGGGGAGCTGTTTTTT. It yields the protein CASSYVAGEESGELFF.

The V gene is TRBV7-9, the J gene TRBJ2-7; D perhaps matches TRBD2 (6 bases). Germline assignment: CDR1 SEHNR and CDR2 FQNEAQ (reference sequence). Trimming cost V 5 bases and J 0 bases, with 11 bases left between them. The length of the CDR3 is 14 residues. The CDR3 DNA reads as TGTGCCAGCAGCCCAATAGCGGACTCCTACGAGCAGTACGTC. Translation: CASSPIADSYEQYV.

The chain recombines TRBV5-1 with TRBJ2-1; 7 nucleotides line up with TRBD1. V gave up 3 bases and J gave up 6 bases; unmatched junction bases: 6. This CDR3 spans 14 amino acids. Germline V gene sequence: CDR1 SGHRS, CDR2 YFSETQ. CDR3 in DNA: TGCGCCAGCAGCTCGGGACCAGGGGGCAATGAGCAGTTCTTC. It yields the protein CASSSGPGGNEQFF.

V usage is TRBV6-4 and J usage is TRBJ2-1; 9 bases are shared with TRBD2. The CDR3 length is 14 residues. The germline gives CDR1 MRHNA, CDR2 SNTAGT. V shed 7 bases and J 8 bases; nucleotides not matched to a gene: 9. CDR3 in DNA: TGTGCCAGCACCCCCGTAGCGGGAGTAGATGAGCAGTTCTTC. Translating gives CASTPVAGVDEQFF.

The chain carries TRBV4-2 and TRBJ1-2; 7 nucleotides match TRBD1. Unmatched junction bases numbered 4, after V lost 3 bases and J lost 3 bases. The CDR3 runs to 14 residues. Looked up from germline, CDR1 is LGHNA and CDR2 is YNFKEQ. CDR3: CASSHHRGDYGYTF. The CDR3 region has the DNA TGTGCCAGCAGCCACCACAGGGGTGACTATGGCTACACCTTC.

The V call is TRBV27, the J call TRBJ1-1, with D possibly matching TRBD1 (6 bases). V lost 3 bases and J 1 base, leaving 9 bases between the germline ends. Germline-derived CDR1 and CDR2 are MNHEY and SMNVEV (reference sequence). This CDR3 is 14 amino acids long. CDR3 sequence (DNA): TGTGCCAGCAGTTTCGGAGGGGGGAACACTGAAGCTTTCTTT. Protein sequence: CASSFGGGNTEAFF.

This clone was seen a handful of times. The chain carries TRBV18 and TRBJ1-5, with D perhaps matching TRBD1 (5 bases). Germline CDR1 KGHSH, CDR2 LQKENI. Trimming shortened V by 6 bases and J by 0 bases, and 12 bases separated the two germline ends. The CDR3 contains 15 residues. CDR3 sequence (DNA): TGTGCCAGCTCCCCGACAGTAAATAGCAATCAGCCCCAGCATTTT. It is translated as CASSPTVNSNQPQHF.

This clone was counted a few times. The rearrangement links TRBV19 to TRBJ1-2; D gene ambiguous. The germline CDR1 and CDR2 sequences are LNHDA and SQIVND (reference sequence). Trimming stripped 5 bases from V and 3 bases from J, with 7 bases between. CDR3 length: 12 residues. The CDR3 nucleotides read TGTGCCAGTAGTTTGAGGGACTATGGCTACACCTTC. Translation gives CASSLRDYGYTF. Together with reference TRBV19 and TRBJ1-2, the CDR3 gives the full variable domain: DGGITQSPKYLFRKEGQNVTLSCEQNLNHDAMYWYRQDPGQGLRLIYYSQIVNDFQKGDIAEGYSVSREKKESFPLTVTSAQKNPTAFYLCASSLRDYGYTFGSGTRLTVV.

CDR3 DNA: TGCGCCAGCAGCCAGGAACCCCCCCGGGGTAGAAGCACAGATACGCAGTATTTT. Its protein is CASSQEPPRGRSTDTQYF. The V and J genes are TRBV4-3 and TRBJ2-3, with D perhaps matching TRBD2 (5 bases). The CDR3 runs to 18 residues. Trimming stripped 3 bases from V and 0 bases from J, with 19 bases between. Germline CDR1 reads LGHNA; CDR2 reads YSLEER.

The CDR3 sequence is CASSFILNYGYTF. For the CDR3, the DNA is TGTGCCAGCAGTTTTATCCTAAACTATGGCTACACCTTC. The chain uses TRBV28 and TRBJ1-2; D is unclear. Trimming took off 3 bases at V and 2 bases at J, with 7 bases between the two ends. This CDR3 comprises 13 residues. CDR1 MDHEN and CDR2 SYDVKM come from the germline V gene.

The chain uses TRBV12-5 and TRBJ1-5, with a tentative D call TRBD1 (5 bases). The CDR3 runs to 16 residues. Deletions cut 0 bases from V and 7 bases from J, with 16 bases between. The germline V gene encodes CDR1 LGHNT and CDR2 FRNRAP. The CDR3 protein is CASGLVLGGEGQPQHF. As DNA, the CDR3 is TGTGCTAGTGGTTTGGTACTTGGAGGGGAGGGACAGCCCCAGCATTTT.

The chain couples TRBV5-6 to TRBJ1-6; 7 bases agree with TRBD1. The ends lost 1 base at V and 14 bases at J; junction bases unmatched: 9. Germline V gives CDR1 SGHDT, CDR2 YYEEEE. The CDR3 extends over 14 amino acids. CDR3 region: CASSLSSGGFALHF. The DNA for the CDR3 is TGTGCCAGCAGCTTGAGTTCAGGGGGTTTCGCCCTCCACTTT. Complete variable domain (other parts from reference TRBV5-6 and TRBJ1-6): DAGVTQSPTHLIKTRGQQVTLRCSPKSGHDTVSWYQQALGQGPQFIFQYYEEEERQRGNFPDRFSGHQFPNYSSELNVNALLLGDSALYLCASSLSSGGFALHFGNGTRLTVT.

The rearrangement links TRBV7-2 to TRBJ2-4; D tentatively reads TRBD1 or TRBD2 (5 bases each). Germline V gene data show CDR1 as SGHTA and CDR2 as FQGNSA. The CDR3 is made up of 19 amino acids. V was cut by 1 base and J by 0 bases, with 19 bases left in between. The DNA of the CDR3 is TGTGCCAGCAGCTTAGGGGCTTTGAGGGGTAACTTAGCCAAAAACATTCAGTACTTC. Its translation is CASSLGALRGNLAKNIQYF.

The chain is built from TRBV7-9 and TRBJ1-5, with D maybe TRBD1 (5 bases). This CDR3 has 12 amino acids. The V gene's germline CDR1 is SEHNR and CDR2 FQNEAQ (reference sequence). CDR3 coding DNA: TGTGTAACCGAAGGGGCCGGGCTGCCCCAGCATTTT. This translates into CVTEGAGLPQHF.

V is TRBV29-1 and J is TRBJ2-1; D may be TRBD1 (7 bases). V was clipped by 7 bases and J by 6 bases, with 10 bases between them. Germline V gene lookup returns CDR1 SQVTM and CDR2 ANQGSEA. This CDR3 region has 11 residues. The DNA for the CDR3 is TGCAGCGGCGGGACAGCCAATGAGCAGTTCTTC. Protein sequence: CSGGTANEQFF.

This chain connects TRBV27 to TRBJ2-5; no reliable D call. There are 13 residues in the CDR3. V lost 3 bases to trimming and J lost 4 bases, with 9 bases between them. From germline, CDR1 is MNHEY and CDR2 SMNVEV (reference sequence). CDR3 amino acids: CASSFKGIETQYF. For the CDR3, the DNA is TGTGCCAGCAGTTTTAAGGGAATAGAGACCCAGTACTTC.

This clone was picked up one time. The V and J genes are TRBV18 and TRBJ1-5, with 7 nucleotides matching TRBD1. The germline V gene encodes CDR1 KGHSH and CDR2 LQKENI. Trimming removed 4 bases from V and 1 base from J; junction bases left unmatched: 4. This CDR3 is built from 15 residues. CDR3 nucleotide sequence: TGTGCCAGCTCACTGAGGGGGCACAGCAATCAGCCCCAGCATTTT. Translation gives CASSLRGHSNQPQHF. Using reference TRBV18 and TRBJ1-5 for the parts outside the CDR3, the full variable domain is NAGVMQNPRHLVRRRGQEARLRCSPMKGHSHVYWYRQLPEEGLKFMVYLQKENIIDESGMPKERFSAEFPKEGPSILRIQQVVRGDSAAYFCASSLRGHSNQPQHFGDGTRLSIL.

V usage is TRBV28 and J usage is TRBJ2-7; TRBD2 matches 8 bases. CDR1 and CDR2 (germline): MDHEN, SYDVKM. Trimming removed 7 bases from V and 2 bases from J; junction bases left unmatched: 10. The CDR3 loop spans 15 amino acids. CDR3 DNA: TGTGCCAGCATCGAGAGCGGGGGAGAAACCTACGAGCAGTACTTC. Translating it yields CASIESGGETYEQYF.

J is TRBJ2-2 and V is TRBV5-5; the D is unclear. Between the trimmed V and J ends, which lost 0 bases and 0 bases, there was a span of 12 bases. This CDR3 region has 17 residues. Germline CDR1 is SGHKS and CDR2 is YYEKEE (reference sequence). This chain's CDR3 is CASSLVRSVANTGELFF. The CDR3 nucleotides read TGTGCCAGCAGCTTGGTCCGTTCCGTGGCGAACACCGGGGAGCTGTTTTTT. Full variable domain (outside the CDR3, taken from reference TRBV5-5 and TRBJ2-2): DAGVTQSPTHLIKTRGQQVTLRCSPISGHKSVSWYQQVLGQGPQFIFQYYEKEERGRGNFPDRFSARQFPNYSSELNVNALLLGDSALYLCASSLVRSVANTGELFFGEGSRLTVL.

The CDR3 is CASSLFGEHQFLNQPQHF. The CDR3 DNA reads TGTGCCAGCAGTTTGTTTGGGGAACATCAATTCCTCAATCAGCCCCAGCATTTT. The chain has TRBV28 and TRBJ1-5; D is unresolved. Looked up from germline, CDR1 is MDHEN and CDR2 is SYDVKM. CDR3 length equals 18 residues. V was clipped by 3 bases and J by 3 bases, with 21 bases between them.

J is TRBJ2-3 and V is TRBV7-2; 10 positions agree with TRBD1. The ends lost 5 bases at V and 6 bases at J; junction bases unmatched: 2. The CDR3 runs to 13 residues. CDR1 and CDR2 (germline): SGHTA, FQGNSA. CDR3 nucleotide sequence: TGTGCCAGCAGCCCGGACAGGGGGGATACGCAGTATTTT. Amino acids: CASSPDRGDTQYF.